This T cell receptor (beta chain) was sequenced for a study of low-dose radiotherapy and immunotherapy resistance in tumors. About the research overall: Administration of intravenous cyclophosphamide at 200 mg/m2 took place every two weeks, one day before radiation and immunotherapy.

Gene-specific TRAV and TRBV primers were used for first-strand cDNA, covering alpha and beta chains. TCR amplification ran 20 PCR cycles using constant-region and V-primer adapter primers. Using its own MiXCR run on the reads, TCRdb lists one record per CDR3 protein. The repertoire holds about 60,000 distinct CDR3 sequences, with under 30% as singletons. This clonotype was seen many times. Germline CDR1 SGHTS, CDR2 YDEGEE. V lost 5 bases and J lost 6; bases outside the gene matches: 10. The CDR3 sequence is 15 residues long. The time point here: before trial treatment. The sample was PBMCs, taken before treatment. The source of this sequence is a male donor with prostate cancer. The gene calls are TRBV5-8 and TRBJ2-2; 7 positions agree with TRBD2. CDR3 in DNA: TGTGCCAGCAGTACTTTAAGCGGGAAGGCCGGGGAGCTGTTTTTT. Protein: CASSTLSGKAGELFF.